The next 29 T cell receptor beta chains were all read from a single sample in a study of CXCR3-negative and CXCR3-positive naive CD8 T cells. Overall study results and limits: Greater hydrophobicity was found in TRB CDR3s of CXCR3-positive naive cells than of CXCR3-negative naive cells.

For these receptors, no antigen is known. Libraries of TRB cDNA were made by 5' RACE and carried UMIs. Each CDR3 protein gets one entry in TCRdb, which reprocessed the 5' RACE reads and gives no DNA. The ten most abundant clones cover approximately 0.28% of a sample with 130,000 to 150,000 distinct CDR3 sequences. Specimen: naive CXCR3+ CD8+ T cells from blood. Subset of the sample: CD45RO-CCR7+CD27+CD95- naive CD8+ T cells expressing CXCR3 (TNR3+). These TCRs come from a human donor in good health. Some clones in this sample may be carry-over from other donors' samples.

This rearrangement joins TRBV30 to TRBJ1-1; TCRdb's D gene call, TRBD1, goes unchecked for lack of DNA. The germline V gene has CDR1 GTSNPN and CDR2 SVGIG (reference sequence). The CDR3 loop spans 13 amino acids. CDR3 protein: CAWSPGLGTEAFF.

CDR3: CSVEVAGDGETQYF. The chain is built from TRBV29-1 and TRBJ2-5; the D call from TCRdb, TRBD1, cannot be confirmed without DNA. This CDR3 has 14 amino acids. CDR1 and CDR2 from the germline V gene are SQVTM and ANQGSEA. Using reference TRBV29-1 and TRBJ2-5 for the parts outside the CDR3, the full variable domain is SAVISQKPSRDICQRGTSLTIQCQVDSQVTMMFWYRQQPGQSLTLIATANQGSEATYESGFVIDKFPISRPNLTFSTLTVSNMSPEDSSIYLCSVEVAGDGETQYFGPGTRLLVL.

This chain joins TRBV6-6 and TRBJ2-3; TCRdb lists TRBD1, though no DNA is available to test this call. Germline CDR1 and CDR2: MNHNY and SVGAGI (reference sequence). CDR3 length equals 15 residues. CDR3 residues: CASSYGGQTGDTQYF.

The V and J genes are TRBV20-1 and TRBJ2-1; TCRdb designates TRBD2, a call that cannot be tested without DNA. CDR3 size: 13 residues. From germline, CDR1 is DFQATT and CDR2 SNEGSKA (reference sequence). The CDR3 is CSARGLAGDEQFF.

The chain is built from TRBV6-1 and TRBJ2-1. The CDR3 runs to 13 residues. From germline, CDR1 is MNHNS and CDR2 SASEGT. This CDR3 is CASSDVEIDEQFF.

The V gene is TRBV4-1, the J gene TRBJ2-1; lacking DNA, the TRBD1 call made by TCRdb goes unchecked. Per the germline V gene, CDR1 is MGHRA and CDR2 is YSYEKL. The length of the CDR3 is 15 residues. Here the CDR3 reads CASSDRDMLTHEQFF.

The CDR3: CATSRELAGGEQYF. The rearrangement links TRBV15 to TRBJ2-7; without DNA, the TCRdb call of TRBD2 cannot be checked. This CDR3 comprises 14 residues. Germline loops: CDR1 LNHNV, CDR2 YYDKDF (reference sequence).

The CDR3 sequence: CASSFAYEQYF. V is TRBV28 and J is TRBJ2-7. This CDR3 comprises 11 residues. CDR1 is MDHEN and CDR2 is SYDVKM in the germline V gene.

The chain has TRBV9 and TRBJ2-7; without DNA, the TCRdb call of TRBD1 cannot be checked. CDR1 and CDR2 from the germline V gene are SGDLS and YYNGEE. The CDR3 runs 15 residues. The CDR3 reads CASSVVVQGAYEQYF.

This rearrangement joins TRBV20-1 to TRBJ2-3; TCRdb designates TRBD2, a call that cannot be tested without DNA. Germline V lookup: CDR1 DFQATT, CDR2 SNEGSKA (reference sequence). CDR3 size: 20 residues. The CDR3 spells CSARGGLAGEIGEGTDTQHF.

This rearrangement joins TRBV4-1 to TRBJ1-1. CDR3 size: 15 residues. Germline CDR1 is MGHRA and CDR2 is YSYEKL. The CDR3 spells CASSQTSTANTEAFF.

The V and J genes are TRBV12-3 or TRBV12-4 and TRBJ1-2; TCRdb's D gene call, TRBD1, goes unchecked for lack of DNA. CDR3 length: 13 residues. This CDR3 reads CASRPGTGQSYTF.

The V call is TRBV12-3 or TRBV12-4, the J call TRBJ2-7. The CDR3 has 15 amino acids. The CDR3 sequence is CASSSGPTLSYEQYF.

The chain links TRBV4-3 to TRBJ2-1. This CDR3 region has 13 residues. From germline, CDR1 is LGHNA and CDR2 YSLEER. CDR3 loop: CASSQDYNNEQFF.

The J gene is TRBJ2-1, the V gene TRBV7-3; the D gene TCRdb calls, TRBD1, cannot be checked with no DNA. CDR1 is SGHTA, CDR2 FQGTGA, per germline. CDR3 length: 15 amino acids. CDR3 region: CASSYGTIAYNEQFF.

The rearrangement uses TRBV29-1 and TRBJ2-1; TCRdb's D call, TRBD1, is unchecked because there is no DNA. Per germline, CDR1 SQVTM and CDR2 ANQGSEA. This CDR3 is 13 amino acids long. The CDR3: CSFLWTGGNEQFF.

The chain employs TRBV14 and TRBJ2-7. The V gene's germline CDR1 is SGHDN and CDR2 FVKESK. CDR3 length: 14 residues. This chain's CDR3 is CASSQERRSYEQYF. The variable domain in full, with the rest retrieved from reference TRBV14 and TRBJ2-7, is EAGVTQFPSHSVIEKGQTVTLRCDPISGHDNLYWYRRVMGKEIKFLLHFVKESKQDESGMPNNRFLAERTGGTYSTLKVQPAELEDSGVYFCASSQERRSYEQYFGPGTRLTVT.

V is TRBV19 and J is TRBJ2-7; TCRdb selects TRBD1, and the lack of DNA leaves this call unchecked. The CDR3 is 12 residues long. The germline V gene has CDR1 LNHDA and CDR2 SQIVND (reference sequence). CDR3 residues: CASSSQARGQYF.

This CDR3 reads CASSTLAASTDTQYF. The gene calls are TRBV7-2 and TRBJ2-3. The germline gives CDR1 SGHTA, CDR2 FQGNSA. This CDR3 region has 15 residues.

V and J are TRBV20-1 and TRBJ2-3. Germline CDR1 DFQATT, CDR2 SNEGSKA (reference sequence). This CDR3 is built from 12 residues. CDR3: CSARVSTDTQYF.

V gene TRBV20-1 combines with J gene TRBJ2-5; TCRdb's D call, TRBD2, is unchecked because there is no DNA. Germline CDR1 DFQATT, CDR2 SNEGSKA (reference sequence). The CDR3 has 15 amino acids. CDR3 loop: CSACKSLTLQETQYF.

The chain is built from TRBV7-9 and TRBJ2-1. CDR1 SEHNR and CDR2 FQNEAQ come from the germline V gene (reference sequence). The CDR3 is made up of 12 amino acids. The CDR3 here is CASSLWGNEQFF.

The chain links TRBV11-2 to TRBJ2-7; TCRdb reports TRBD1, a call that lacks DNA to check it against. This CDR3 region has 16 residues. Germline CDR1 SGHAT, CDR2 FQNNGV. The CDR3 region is CASSFWLTPSSYEQYF.

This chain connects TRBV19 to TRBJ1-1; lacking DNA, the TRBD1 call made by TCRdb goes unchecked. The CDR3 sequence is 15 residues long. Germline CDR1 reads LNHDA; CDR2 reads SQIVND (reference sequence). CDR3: CASSISPTVNTEAFF.

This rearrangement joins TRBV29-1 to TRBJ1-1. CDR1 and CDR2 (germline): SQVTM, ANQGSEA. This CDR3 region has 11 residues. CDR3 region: CSVELGTEAFF.

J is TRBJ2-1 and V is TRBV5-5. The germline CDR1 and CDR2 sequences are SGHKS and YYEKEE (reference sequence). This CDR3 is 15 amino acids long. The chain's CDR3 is CASSSLQTSYNEQFF.

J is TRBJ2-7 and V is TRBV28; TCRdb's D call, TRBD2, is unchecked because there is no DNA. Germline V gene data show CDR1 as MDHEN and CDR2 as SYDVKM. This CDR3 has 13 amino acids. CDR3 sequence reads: CASSLRQGGEQYF.

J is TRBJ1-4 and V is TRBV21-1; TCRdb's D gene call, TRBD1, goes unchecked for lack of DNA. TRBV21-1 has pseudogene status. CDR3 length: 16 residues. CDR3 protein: CASSKDPGRCSEKLFF.

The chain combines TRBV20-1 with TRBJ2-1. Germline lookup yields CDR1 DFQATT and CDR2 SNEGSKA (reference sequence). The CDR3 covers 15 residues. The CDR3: CSARATGSSYNEQFF.